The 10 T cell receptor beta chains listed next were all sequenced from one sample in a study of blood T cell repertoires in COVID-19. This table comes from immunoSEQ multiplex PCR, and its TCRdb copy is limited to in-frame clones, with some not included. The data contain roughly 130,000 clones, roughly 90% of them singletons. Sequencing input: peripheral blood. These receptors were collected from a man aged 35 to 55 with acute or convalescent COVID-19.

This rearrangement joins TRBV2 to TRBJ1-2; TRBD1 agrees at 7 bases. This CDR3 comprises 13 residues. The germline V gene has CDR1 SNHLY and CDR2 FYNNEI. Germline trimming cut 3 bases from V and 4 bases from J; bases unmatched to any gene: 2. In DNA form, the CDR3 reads TGTGCCAGCAGTGAGGACAGGCCCTATGGCTACACCTTC. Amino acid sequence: CASSEDRPYGYTF. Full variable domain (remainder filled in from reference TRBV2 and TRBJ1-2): EPEVTQTPSHQVTQMGQEVILRCVPISNHLYFYWYRQILGQKVEFLVSFYNNEISEKSEIFDDQFSVERPDGSNFTLKIRSTKLEDSAMYFCASSEDRPYGYTFGSGTRLTVV.

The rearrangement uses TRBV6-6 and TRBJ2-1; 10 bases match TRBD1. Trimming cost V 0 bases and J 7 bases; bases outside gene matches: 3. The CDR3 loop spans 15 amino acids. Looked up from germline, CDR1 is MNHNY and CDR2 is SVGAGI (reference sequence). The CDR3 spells CASSYSRDRGNEQFF. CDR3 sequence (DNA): TGTGCCAGCAGTTACTCGAGGGACAGGGGAAATGAGCAGTTCTTC.

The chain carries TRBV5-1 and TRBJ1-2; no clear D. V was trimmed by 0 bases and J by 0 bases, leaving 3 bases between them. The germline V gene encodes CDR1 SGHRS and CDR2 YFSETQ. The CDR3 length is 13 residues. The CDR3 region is CASSLAANYGYTF. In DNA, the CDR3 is TGCGCCAGCAGCTTGGCTGCTAACTATGGCTACACCTTC.

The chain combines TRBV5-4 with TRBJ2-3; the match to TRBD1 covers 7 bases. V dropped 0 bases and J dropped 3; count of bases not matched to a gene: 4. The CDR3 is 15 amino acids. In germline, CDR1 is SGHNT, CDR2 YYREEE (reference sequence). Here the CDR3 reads CASSLDRGRTDTQYF. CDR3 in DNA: TGTGCCAGCAGCTTGGACAGGGGCAGGACAGATACGCAGTATTTT.

CDR3 protein: CASIPELARGETQYF. In DNA form, the CDR3 reads TGTGCCAGCATCCCCGAGCTAGCGCGTGGGGAGACCCAGTACTTC. The chain is built from TRBV2 and TRBJ2-5; D may be TRBD2 (6 bases). The CDR3 runs to 15 residues. Germline V lookup: CDR1 SNHLY, CDR2 FYNNEI. V was trimmed by 7 bases and J by 5 bases, leaving 20 bases between them. Full variable domain (rest looked up from reference TRBV2 and TRBJ2-5): EPEVTQTPSHQVTQMGQEVILRCVPISNHLYFYWYRQILGQKVEFLVSFYNNEISEKSEIFDDQFSVERPDGSNFTLKIRSTKLEDSAMYFCASIPELARGETQYFGPGTRLLVL.

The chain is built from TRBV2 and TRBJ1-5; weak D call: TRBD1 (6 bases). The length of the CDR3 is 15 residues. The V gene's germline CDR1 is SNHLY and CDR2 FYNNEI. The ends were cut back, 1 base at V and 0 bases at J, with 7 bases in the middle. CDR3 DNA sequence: TGTGCCAGCAGTGAAGAGGGGGATAGCAATCAGCCCCAGCATTTT. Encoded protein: CASSEEGDSNQPQHF.

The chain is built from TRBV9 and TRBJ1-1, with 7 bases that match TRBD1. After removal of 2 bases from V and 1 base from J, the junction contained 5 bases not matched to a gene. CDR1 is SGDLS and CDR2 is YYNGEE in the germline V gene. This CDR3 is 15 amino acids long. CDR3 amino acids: CASSVGDSSNTEAFF. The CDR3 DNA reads TGTGCCAGCAGCGTGGGGGACAGCTCGAACACTGAAGCTTTCTTT.

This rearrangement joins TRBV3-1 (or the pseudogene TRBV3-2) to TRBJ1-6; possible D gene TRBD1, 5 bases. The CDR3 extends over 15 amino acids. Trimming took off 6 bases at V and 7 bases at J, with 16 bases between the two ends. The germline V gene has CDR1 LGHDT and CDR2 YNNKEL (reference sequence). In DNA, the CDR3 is TGTGCCAGCAGTCCGAAGGACACGAGGAATTCACCCCTCCACTTT. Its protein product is CASSPKDTRNSPLHF.

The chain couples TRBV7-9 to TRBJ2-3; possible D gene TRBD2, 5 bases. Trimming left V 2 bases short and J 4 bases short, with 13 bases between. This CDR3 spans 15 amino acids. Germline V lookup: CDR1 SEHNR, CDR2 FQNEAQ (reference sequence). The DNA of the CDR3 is TGTGCCAGCAGCTTATTTAGCCCGAGGGCAGATACGCAGTATTTT. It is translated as CASSLFSPRADTQYF.

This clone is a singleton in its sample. The CDR3 region is CASTAGGTSSYNSPLHF. The CDR3 DNA is TGTGCCAGCACCGCTGGGGGGACGAGCTCCTATAATTCACCCCTCCACTTT. This sequence joins TRBV2 and TRBJ1-6, with a possible D match to TRBD1 (5 bases). CDR3 length: 17 residues. Deletions cut 7 bases from V and 0 bases from J, with 16 bases between. Germline V lookup: CDR1 SNHLY, CDR2 FYNNEI.